This T cell receptor beta chain was profiled in a study of T cells in Graves' hyperthyroidism and ophthalmopathy. This clonotype was counted many times. Diagnostic assessment was based on clinical symptoms, serum thyroxine and TRAb, thyroid ultrasound and orbital computed tomography. RNA transcripts yielded amplified TCR beta CDR3 regions. HTBI primers were the set used in a first-round RT-PCR of the TCR CDR3. TCRdb redid the calling of the multiplex PCR reads with MiXCR, one entry per CDR3 protein. The sample contains about 690,000 distinct CDR3 sequences, 17% of which appear only once. Per the germline V gene, CDR1 is MNHEY and CDR2 is SMNVEV (reference sequence). The CDR3 is 14 residues long. V lost 4 bases, J lost 2 bases, and 11 bases lay in between.

The chain employs TRBV27 and TRBJ1-2; D is uncertain. The sequence came from a man in his forties or fifties with Graves' hyperthyroidism. The sample consisted of blood. CDR3 loop: CASSSGRINYGYTF. Written as DNA, the CDR3 is TGTGCCAGCAGTTCAGGACGGATCAACTATGGCTACACCTTC.